Presented here are 28 T cell receptor beta chains from one specimen sequenced in a study of cytomegalovirus exposure and HLA in healthy donors. The PCR contained 60 Vbeta and 13 Jbeta primers. TCRdb's table, derived via immunoSEQ multiplex PCR, lists solely in-frame clones and lacks some. The data contain around 99,000 clones, roughly three quarters of them singletons. The specimen sequenced was PBMCs. These receptors all stem from a young man in good health and CMV-seronegative.

This chain joins TRBV19 and TRBJ1-5; TRBD1 aligns across 9 bases. CDR1 and CDR2 (germline): LNHDA, SQIVND (reference sequence). This CDR3 region has 18 residues. The V segment lost 4 bases and the J segment 2 bases; nucleotides outside the gene matches: 12. The CDR3 bases are TGTGCCAGTAGTACCCCTCCCGGGACAGGGCTTGGCAATCAGCCCCAGCATTTT. Protein product: CASSTPPGTGLGNQPQHF.

The genes are TRBV5-1 and TRBJ1-1, with a weak D call TRBD1 (5 bases). V lost 0 bases and J 11 bases, leaving 17 bases between the germline ends. The CDR3 spans 14 residues. Germline V gene data show CDR1 as SGHRS and CDR2 as YFSETQ. DNA of the CDR3: TGCGCCAGCAGCTTGGAGGCAAGGGGATTGCAGGCTTTCTTT. This sequence encodes CASSLEARGLQAFF.

The CDR3 nucleotides read TGTGCCAGCAGCTTGGCTGGCGGGGGTGGGGCCCTCCACTTT. Its protein is CASSLAGGGGALHF. V usage is TRBV5-4 and J usage is TRBJ1-6, with TRBD1 as a possible D gene (5 bases). CDR3 length equals 14 residues. The ends were cut back, 0 bases at V and 14 bases at J, with 15 bases in the middle. Germline V gives CDR1 SGHNT, CDR2 YYREEE (reference sequence).

The chain combines TRBV6-5 with TRBJ2-7, with TRBD1 matching 7 bases. This CDR3 has 14 residues. Germline V CDR1 and CDR2: MNHEY, SVGAGI. Germline trimming cut 6 bases from V and 0 bases from J; bases unmatched to any gene: 5. The CDR3 DNA follows: TGTGCCAGCAGAGGGACAGAGCTCTCCTACGAGCAGTACTTC. Translating gives CASRGTELSYEQYF.

Comment on this clone: A junction end diverges from the germline sequence, so it may reflect a read error. The chain couples TRBV7-9 to TRBJ2-7; 9 positions agree with TRBD1. Germline V CDR1 and CDR2: SEHNR, FQNEAQ (reference sequence). This CDR3 is 16 amino acids long. The CDR3 nucleotides read TGTTCCAGCAGCTTAGAGGCGACAGGGGGAGCCTACGAGCAGTACTTC. It specifies CSSSLEATGGAYEQYF.

The chain uses TRBV14 and TRBJ1-6; unclear D gene. This CDR3 has 17 residues. CDR1 SGHDN and CDR2 FVKESK come from the germline V gene. The V end lost 0 bases, the J end lost 0 bases, and 9 bases lay between the germline ends. CDR3 coding DNA: TGTGCCAGCAGCCAAGATGTGCCGAGCTCCTATAATTCACCCCTCCACTTT. Translated: CASSQDVPSSYNSPLHF. The whole variable domain, filled in from reference TRBV14 and TRBJ1-6, reads EAGVTQFPSHSVIEKGQTVTLRCDPISGHDNLYWYRRVMGKEIKFLLHFVKESKQDESGMPNNRFLAERTGGTYSTLKVQPAELEDSGVYFCASSQDVPSSYNSPLHFGNGTRLTVT.

This clone was found once. V is TRBV2 and J is TRBJ2-1; 12 nucleotides match TRBD2. Germline V gene lookup returns CDR1 SNHLY and CDR2 FYNNEI. V gave up 5 bases and J gave up 5 bases; unmatched junction bases: 4. The length of the CDR3 is 15 residues. DNA of the CDR3: TGTGCCAGCAGTCAACTAGCGGGGGGTAACAATGAGCAGTTCTTC. It specifies CASSQLAGGNNEQFF.

V gene TRBV29-1 combines with J gene TRBJ2-3, with D unclear. The CDR3 spans 15 residues. V lost 0 bases, J lost 1 base, and 11 bases lay in between. From germline, CDR1 is SQVTM and CDR2 ANQGSEA. The CDR3 coding sequence is TGCAGCGTTGAAGACCCCGGTCAGGGCACAGATACGCAGTATTTT. It yields the protein CSVEDPGQGTDTQYF.

The chain carries TRBV28 and TRBJ2-3, with 9 bases matching TRBD1. Germline CDR1 is MDHEN and CDR2 is SYDVKM. The CDR3 is made up of 15 amino acids. J lost 5 bases, V lost 6 bases, and 9 bases had no gene match. CDR3 nucleotide sequence: TGTGCCAGCAGCTCTTGGGAGACAGGGGGAGATACGCAGTATTTT. Its protein is CASSSWETGGDTQYF.

On this clone: Other DNA sequences in this specimen translate into the identical CDR3. The CDR3 sequence: CASSPTNGGEKLFF. CDR3 nucleotides: TGTGCCAGCAGCCCTACTAATGGAGGGGAAAAACTGTTTTTT. This chain links TRBV7-6 with TRBJ1-4, with D unclear. V lost 5 bases, J lost 8 bases, and 15 bases lay in between. The germline V gene encodes CDR1 SGHVS and CDR2 FNYEAQ. There are 14 residues in the CDR3.

This rearrangement joins TRBV6-5 to TRBJ2-2; perhaps TRBD2 as D (5 bases). Per the germline V gene, CDR1 is MNHEY and CDR2 is SVGAGI. Trimming stripped 7 bases from V and 7 bases from J, with 13 bases between. This CDR3 comprises 13 residues. The CDR3 is CASTNGVFGELFF. Here the CDR3 DNA reads TGTGCCAGCACCAACGGGGTATTCGGGGAGCTGTTTTTT.

The chain carries TRBV4-2 and TRBJ2-5, with TRBD1 matching 11 bases. The CDR3 contains 17 residues. Trimming took 1 base from V and 5 from J; bases not matched to a gene: 9. Germline CDR1 reads LGHNA; CDR2 reads YNFKEQ. The CDR3 region is CASSQGHGQGAWETQYF. CDR3 nucleotide sequence: TGTGCCAGCAGCCAAGGGCACGGACAGGGGGCTTGGGAGACCCAGTACTTC.

CDR3 sequence: CASSEFGGNPGGEQYF. CDR3 nucleotides: TGTGCCAGCAGTGAATTTGGGGGCAACCCCGGGGGGGAGCAGTACTTC. The J gene is TRBJ2-7, the V gene TRBV25-1, with D maybe TRBD2 (7 bases). CDR3 size: 16 residues. Germline-derived CDR1 and CDR2 are MGHDK and SYGVNS. Trimming took 1 base from V and 7 from J, leaving 20 bases between them.

This clone was observed a few times. The gene calls are TRBV5-4 and TRBJ2-7; maybe TRBD1 (5 bases). Germline CDR1 and CDR2: SGHNT and YYREEE (reference sequence). The CDR3 consists of 13 residues. Trimming removed 3 bases from V and 0 bases from J, with 7 bases in between. Written as DNA, the CDR3 is TGTGCCAGCAGCTCCAGGGTCTCCTACGAGCAGTACTTC. Protein: CASSSRVSYEQYF.

The sample holds one count of this clone. This rearrangement joins TRBV7-2 to TRBJ2-1; 9 bases are shared with TRBD2. This CDR3 comprises 15 residues. Germline CDR1 reads SGHTA; CDR2 reads FQGNSA. Trimming cost V 6 bases and J 2 bases; bases outside gene matches: 5. The CDR3: CASSQQRGAYNEQFF. DNA of the CDR3: TGTGCCAGCAGTCAGCAGCGGGGGGCCTACAATGAGCAGTTCTTC.

V gene TRBV27 combines with J gene TRBJ1-1; D not certain. Trimming shortened V by 6 bases and J by 0 bases, and 8 bases separated the two germline ends. The CDR3 runs to 13 residues. CDR1 is MNHEY and CDR2 is SMNVEV in the germline V gene (reference sequence). The CDR3 is CASSREVNTEAFF. CDR3 bases: TGTGCCAGCAGCCGCGAGGTGAACACTGAAGCTTTCTTT.

The chain has TRBV29-1 and TRBJ1-3; no clear D. Per the germline V gene, CDR1 is SQVTM and CDR2 is ANQGSEA. V was clipped by 8 bases and J by 0 bases, with 14 bases between them. The CDR3 covers 14 residues. The CDR3 loop reads CSFSPVSSGNTIYF. CDR3 coding DNA: TGCAGCTTCTCTCCAGTGTCCTCTGGAAACACCATATATTTT. The entire variable domain, with the rest obtained from reference TRBV29-1 and TRBJ1-3, is as follows: SAVISQKPSRDICQRGTSLTIQCQVDSQVTMMFWYRQQPGQSLTLIATANQGSEATYESGFVIDKFPISRPNLTFSTLTVSNMSPEDSSIYLCSFSPVSSGNTIYFGEGSWLTVV.

The rearrangement uses TRBV11-2 and TRBJ2-7; weak D call: TRBD1 (6 bases). The V end lost 4 bases, the J end lost 8 bases, and 12 bases lay between the germline ends. CDR1 SGHAT and CDR2 FQNNGV come from the germline V gene. The CDR3 is 12 amino acids. The CDR3 region is CASSYPTGQQYF. The CDR3 DNA sequence: TGTGCCAGCAGCTACCCCACAGGGCAGCAGTACTTC. The complete variable domain, with remaining parts taken from reference TRBV11-2 and TRBJ2-7, reads EAGVAQSPRYKIIEKRQSVAFWCNPISGHATLYWYQQILGQGPKLLIQFQNNGVVDDSQLPKDRFSAERLKGVDSTLKIQPAKLEDSAVYLCASSYPTGQQYFGPGTRLTVT.

This clone was detected once. V usage is TRBV19 and J usage is TRBJ2-3; 7 nucleotides agree with TRBD1. This CDR3 spans 15 amino acids. With V trimmed by 7 bases and J by 3 bases, 10 bases remained unmatched. CDR1 is LNHDA and CDR2 is SQIVND in the germline V gene (reference sequence). The CDR3 here is CASTRGGQWTDTQYF. In DNA, the CDR3 is TGTGCCAGTACCAGAGGGGGACAGTGGACAGATACGCAGTATTTT.

J is TRBJ1-1 and V is TRBV7-8; 7 bases are a match to TRBD1. Germline V gene lookup returns CDR1 SGHVS and CDR2 FQNEAQ. This CDR3 spans 14 amino acids. The V segment lost 4 bases and the J segment 4 bases; nucleotides outside the gene matches: 6. The CDR3 here is CASSSTGFGTEAFF. The CDR3 DNA reads TGTGCCAGCAGCTCGACAGGGTTTGGCACTGAAGCTTTCTTT.

This clone has a single count. J is TRBJ2-5 and V is TRBV4-3; D is perhaps TRBD1 (5 bases). The CDR3 extends over 17 amino acids. Germline V lookup: CDR1 LGHNA, CDR2 YSLEER. V lost 0 bases and J lost 4, with 18 bases in between. The CDR3 DNA is TGCGCCAGCAGCCAAGATTGGTCAGGGCTAGGGGCAGAGACCCAGTACTTC. The encoded protein is CASSQDWSGLGAETQYF.

The V gene is TRBV4-1, the J gene TRBJ2-1; TRBD1 might be the D (6 bases). This CDR3 contains 13 residues. CDR1 and CDR2 (germline): MGHRA, YSYEKL. V dropped 3 bases and J dropped 5 bases, with 8 bases sitting between them. CDR3 sequence reads: CASSQGTNNEQFF. The CDR3, as DNA: TGCGCCAGCAGCCAGGGGACAAACAATGAGCAGTTCTTC.

This clone appeared a few times. The chain has TRBV6-5 and TRBJ1-1; the D is unclear. Per the germline V gene, CDR1 is MNHEY and CDR2 is SVGAGI. The V end lost 0 bases, the J end lost 4 bases, and 9 bases lay between the germline ends. The CDR3 is 14 amino acids. The CDR3 DNA reads as TGTGCCAGCAGTTACTCGAGGGATGGCACTGAAGCTTTCTTT. Its translation is CASSYSRDGTEAFF.

The rearrangement uses TRBV7-9 and TRBJ2-7; 7 positions match TRBD1. This CDR3 has 17 amino acids. The V segment lost 4 bases and the J segment 3 bases; nucleotides outside the gene matches: 15. Germline CDR1 SEHNR, CDR2 FQNEAQ (reference sequence). The CDR3, as DNA: TGTGCCAGCAGCTCTTACTACCACCGGGACAGACGCTACGAGCAGTACTTC. Protein: CASSSYYHRDRRYEQYF.

This clone has just one count. The chain has TRBV13 and TRBJ2-3, with D possibly matching TRBD2 (6 bases). V was pared by 2 bases and J by 4 bases, with 7 bases between. Per the germline V gene, CDR1 is PRHDT and CDR2 is FYEKMQ (reference sequence). This CDR3 is 13 amino acids long. The CDR3 reads CASSLIAADTQYF. In DNA form, the CDR3 reads TGTGCCAGCAGCTTAATAGCGGCAGATACGCAGTATTTT.

The chain employs TRBV2 and TRBJ2-3; D is perhaps TRBD2 (6 bases). Trimming shortened V by 11 bases and J by 2 bases, and 14 bases separated the two germline ends. The length of the CDR3 is 13 residues. Per germline, CDR1 SNHLY and CDR2 FYNNEI. The CDR3 DNA sequence: TGTGCCGGCACTCGGGACTTCACAGATACGCAGTATTTT. Its translation: CAGTRDFTDTQYF. Together with reference TRBV2 and TRBJ2-3, the CDR3 gives the full variable domain: EPEVTQTPSHQVTQMGQEVILRCVPISNHLYFYWYRQILGQKVEFLVSFYNNEISEKSEIFDDQFSVERPDGSNFTLKIRSTKLEDSAMYFCAGTRDFTDTQYFGPGTRLTVL.

A remark on this clone: Other nucleotide sequences from this sample produce the same CDR3. V and J are TRBV19 and TRBJ1-5, with D unclear. CDR3 length: 12 residues. CDR1 is LNHDA, CDR2 SQIVND, per germline (reference sequence). Trimming took 6 bases from V and 4 from J, leaving 7 bases between them. The CDR3 coding sequence is TGTGCCAGTAGCCCCCTAAATCAGCCCCAGCATTTT. Its translation: CASSPLNQPQHF.

V usage is TRBV10-3 and J usage is TRBJ1-3, with TRBD1 as a possible D gene (6 bases). Germline CDR1 is ENHRY and CDR2 is SYGVKD. The CDR3 extends over 12 amino acids. Trimming pared 9 bases from V and 1 base from J, leaving 7 bases between. The CDR3 sequence: CAIQGSGNTIYF. Written as DNA, the CDR3 is TGTGCCATACAGGGTTCTGGAAACACCATATATTTT.